This record looks at one T cell receptor beta chain sequence and its context. This sample is drawn from a study of Ad26.COV2.S vaccination and SARS-CoV-2 variants. Overall study: Into the muscle, Ad26.COV2.S was dosed once or twice, 56 days apart.

Using immunoSEQ multiplex PCR, the repertoire was profiled, and TCRdb retains in-frame clones only, with some absent. The repertoire holds 300,000 to 350,000 clones, with about nine tenths as singletons. The treatment is: about 20 received Ad26.COV2.S at low or high dose, single or two shots; several received placebo; per-sample allocation not given. The investigators took samples on day 63 after the first vaccine or placebo injection. As its vector, the vaccine had Ad26, which expressed Wuhan-strain SARS-CoV-2 spike. Trimming removed 1 base at V and 5 bases at J, with 11 bases between. Per the germline V gene, CDR1 is SEHNR and CDR2 is FQNEAQ (reference sequence). The CDR3 has 14 amino acids.

The starting material was peripheral blood, obtained in a trial of Ad26.COV2.S vaccine versus placebo. The source is a person between 18 and 65 years old who received the Ad26.COV2.S COVID-19 vaccine or a placebo. The chain joins TRBV7-9 to TRBJ2-5; D remains ambiguous. The CDR3: CASSLGLLGETQYF. Here the CDR3 DNA reads TGTGCCAGCAGCTTAGGCCTCCTGGGGGAGACCCAGTACTTC.